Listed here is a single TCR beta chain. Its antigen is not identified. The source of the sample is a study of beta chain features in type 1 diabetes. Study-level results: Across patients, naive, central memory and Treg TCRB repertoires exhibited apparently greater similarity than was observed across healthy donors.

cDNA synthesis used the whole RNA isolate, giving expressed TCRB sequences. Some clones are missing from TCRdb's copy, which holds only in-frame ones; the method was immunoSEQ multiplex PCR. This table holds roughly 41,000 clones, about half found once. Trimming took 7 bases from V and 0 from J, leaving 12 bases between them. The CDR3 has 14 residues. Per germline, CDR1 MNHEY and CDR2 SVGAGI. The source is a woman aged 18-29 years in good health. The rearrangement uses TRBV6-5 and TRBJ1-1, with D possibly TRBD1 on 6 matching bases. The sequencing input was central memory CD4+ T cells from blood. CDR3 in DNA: TGTGCCAGCAACTCCGGACAGCTGAACACTGAAGCTTTCTTT. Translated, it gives CASNSGQLNTEAFF.